The 2 T cell receptor beta chains below all came from one sample that was sequenced in a study of shared clonotypes between healthy human individuals. Using immunoSEQ multiplex PCR, the repertoire was profiled, and TCRdb retains in-frame clones only, with some absent. The sample includes over a million clones, around 78% of them seen just once. The sample was memory CD4+ T cells from PBMCs. Sample subset: CD45RA-negative fraction. These receptors originate from a man aged 18 to 29 in good health. Some clones in this sample may be carry-over from other donors' samples.

This clone was recorded once. The chain employs TRBV29-1 and TRBJ2-1, with D possibly matching TRBD2 (5 bases). This CDR3 is built from 15 residues. Trimming pared 4 bases from V and 1 base from J, leaving 14 bases between. Germline V CDR1 and CDR2: SQVTM, ANQGSEA. The CDR3 region has the DNA TGCAGCGTTGTTGGCGGACTGAGATCCTACAATGAGCAGTTCTTC. Encoded protein: CSVVGGLRSYNEQFF.

The chain joins TRBV28 to TRBJ2-5; TRBD2 aligns across 7 bases. Germline V gene sequence: CDR1 MDHEN, CDR2 SYDVKM. The CDR3 sequence is 15 residues long. The junction had 11 bases not matched to a gene; V was cut back by 3 bases and J by 7 bases. The CDR3 DNA sequence: TGTGCCAGCAGTTTCCGGGCTAGCGGCATCGGGACCCAGTACTTC. It codes for CASSFRASGIGTQYF.